This T cell receptor beta chain appears in the sequencing data of a study of cytomegalovirus exposure and HLA in healthy donors. Study information: From HLA-typed donors, an early data release held 70 million to 95 million unique TCRs.

Note on this clone: The antigen remains undetermined.

A multiplex PCR was run with 60 Vbeta primers and 13 Jbeta primers. The data were produced by immunoSEQ multiplex PCR, yet TCRdb's version contains in-frame clones alone and is incomplete. The table lists around 35,000 clones, roughly 81% of them singletons. Study-wide findings and caveats: Earlier analysis looked at TCR beta V segments, and most were productive about 87% or about 30% of the time.

Germline loops: CDR1 MDHEN, CDR2 SYDVKM. There are 16 residues in the CDR3. Trimming cost V 5 bases and J 0 bases, with 13 bases left between them. The TCR originated in a man younger than 40 in good health and CMV-seronegative. The rearrangement uses TRBV28 and TRBJ1-4; no reliable D call. Sequencing was done on a sample of PBMCs. CDR3 bases: TGTGCCAGCAGTATCCCGGACTTATCAACTAATGAAAAACTGTTTTTT. Its translation: CASSIPDLSTNEKLFF.